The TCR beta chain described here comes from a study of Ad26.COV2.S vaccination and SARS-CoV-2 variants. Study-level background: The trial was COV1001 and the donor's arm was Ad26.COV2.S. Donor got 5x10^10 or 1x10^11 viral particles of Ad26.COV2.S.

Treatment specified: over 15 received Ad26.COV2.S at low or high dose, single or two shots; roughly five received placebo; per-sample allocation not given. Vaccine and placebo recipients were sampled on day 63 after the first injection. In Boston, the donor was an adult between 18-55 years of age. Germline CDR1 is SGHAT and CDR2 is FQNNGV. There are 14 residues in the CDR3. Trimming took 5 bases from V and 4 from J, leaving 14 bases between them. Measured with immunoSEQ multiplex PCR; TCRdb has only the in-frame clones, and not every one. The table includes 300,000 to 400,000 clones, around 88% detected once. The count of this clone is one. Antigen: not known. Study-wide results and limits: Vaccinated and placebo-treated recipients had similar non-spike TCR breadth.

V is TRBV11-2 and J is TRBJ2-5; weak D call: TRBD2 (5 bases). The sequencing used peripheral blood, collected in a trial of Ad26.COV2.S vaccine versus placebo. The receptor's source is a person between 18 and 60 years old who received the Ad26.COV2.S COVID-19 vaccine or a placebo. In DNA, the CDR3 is TGTGCCAGCAGCAACGGGATCACCACAGAGACCCAGTACTTC. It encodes CASSNGITTETQYF.